Described below is a single T cell receptor (beta chain) sequence and its context. Its matching antigen is unknown. The data belong to a study of T-cell memory formation after mild COVID-19. Across the whole study: TCR clusters were mostly confined to one donor each. Whole-study results and caveats: CD4+ bias marked clones expanding day 15 to 37, unlike balanced contracting clones.

The authors produced TCR alpha and TCR beta cDNA libraries with sample barcodes and UMIs by 5'RACE using constant-segment primers. MiXCR was run by TCRdb on the 5' RACE reads, yielding one entry per CDR3 protein. The sample records around 250,000 distinct CDR3 sequences, roughly 10% being singletons. Germline V CDR1 and CDR2: MGHRA, YSYEKL. The V segment lost 0 bases and the J segment 5 bases; nucleotides outside the gene matches: 7. The CDR3 is 17 residues long. The receptor was isolated from a man younger than 30 who had mild COVID-19 (a few samples of this study predate the infection). Cell type and time point are not known. The V call is TRBV4-1, the J call TRBJ2-5; 12 bases are shared with TRBD2. Sequenced sample: PBMCs or a T cell subset sorted from them (not recorded which). The CDR3 sequence: CASSQEPSGGAGETQYF. In DNA, the CDR3 is TGCGCCAGCAGCCAAGAACCTAGCGGGGGGGCAGGTGAGACCCAGTACTTC.